This is a list of T cell receptor beta chains from one sample in a study of tumor and adjacent non-tumor tissue in lung cancer. From the multiplex PCR reads, TCRdb called clonotypes with MiXCR, one entry per CDR3 protein. The sample has 98,000 or so distinct CDR3 sequences; 75% to 90% are singletons. The sample consisted of distant non-tumor lung tissue. The source of these receptors is a man in his sixties with small cell lung cancer. The CDR3 runs from the conserved cysteine through the conserved F or W. Fields, in order: J gene, V gene, CDR3 protein.

J gene: TRBJ2-7; V gene: TRBV11-2; CDR3 protein: CAGSSGLGYEQYF
J gene: TRBJ2-1; V gene: TRBV30; CDR3 protein: CAWSDSGVNEQFF
J gene: TRBJ2-7; V gene: TRBV4-1; CDR3 protein: CVSSQVKGTGDSYEQYF
J gene: TRBJ2-2; V gene: TRBV29-1; CDR3 protein: CSVLVAGAANTGELFF
J gene: TRBJ2-4; V gene: TRBV6-1; CDR3 protein: CACRQMPAKNIQYF
J gene: TRBJ1-1; V gene: TRBV29-1; CDR3 protein: CSVSTGMNTEPFF
J gene: TRBJ2-3; V gene: TRBV7-2; CDR3 protein: CASSLGDYTDTQYF
J gene: TRBJ2-3; V gene: TRBV6-6; CDR3 protein: CASSYRGTIGIDGTDTHYF
J gene: TRBJ2-5; V gene: TRBV29-1; CDR3 protein: CSVWVVRETQYF
J gene: TRBJ2-2; V gene: TRBV5-4; CDR3 protein: CASSLRETGTTGELFF
J gene: TRBJ2-5; V gene: TRBV12-3/TRBV12-4; CDR3 protein: CGSNSQSGETQYF
J gene: TRBJ1-4; V gene: TRBV12-3/TRBV12-4; CDR3 protein: CASRARAGSGEKLFF
J gene: TRBJ2-1; V gene: TRBV24-1; CDR3 protein: CATSDLTSGSLIF
J gene: TRBJ2-5; V gene: TRBV10-3; CDR3 protein: CAISESTNQETQYF
J gene: TRBJ2-4; V gene: TRBV12-3/TRBV12-4; CDR3 protein: CANSLRSGIQNTQYF
J gene: TRBJ1-5; V gene: TRBV4-2; CDR3 protein: CASSPRDNGNQPHHF
J gene: TRBJ1-4; V gene: TRBV11-3; CDR3 protein: CARVSKGQGREKLFF
J gene: TRBJ2-5; V gene: TRBV13; CDR3 protein: CASSLSGETQYF
J gene: TRBJ2-3; V gene: TRBV10-1; CDR3 protein: CASSQARLPTDTRYF
J gene: TRBJ2-3; V gene: TRBV7-3; CDR3 protein: CASSLDRETHYF
J gene: TRBJ2-1; V gene: TRBV6-2/TRBV6-3; CDR3 protein: CVSSRVGGPHNEQFF
J gene: TRBJ2-7; V gene: TRBV6-5; CDR3 protein: CASLRLGTYEQYF
J gene: TRBJ2-1; V gene: TRBV11-1; CDR3 protein: CVSSSESRTSGSGNDQFF
J gene: TRBJ2-5; V gene: TRBV29-1; CDR3 protein: CSANPGQGNQEIQYF
J gene: TRBJ2-3; V gene: TRBV6-1; CDR3 protein: CASSSGTGPTATQYF
J gene: TRBJ1-2; V gene: TRBV29-1; CDR3 protein: CSAEPGAGYYGYSF
J gene: TRBJ2-1; V gene: TRBV28; CDR3 protein: CASSWPAVNEQFF
J gene: TRBJ2-3; V gene: TRBV12-3/TRBV12-4; CDR3 protein: CASSLGGRDTEYF
J gene: TRBJ2-1; V gene: TRBV14; CDR3 protein: CASSQVGLADISYNEQFF
J gene: TRBJ1-5; V gene: TRBV11-1; CDR3 protein: CDSSRDGETNQPQHF
J gene: TRBJ1-4; V gene: TRBV30; CDR3 protein: CAWTTGGLDKQFF
J gene: TRBJ1-5; V gene: TRBV6-6; CDR3 protein: CASSPAGGNQPQPF
J gene: TRBJ2-5; V gene: TRBV10-3; CDR3 protein: CAISMVGGETQYF
J gene: TRBJ2-7; V gene: TRBV5-1; CDR3 protein: CASSLEPTGYEQYF
J gene: TRBJ2-2; V gene: TRBV5-1; CDR3 protein: CASTLTGVDTGELFF
J gene: TRBJ2-7; V gene: TRBV6-6; CDR3 protein: CASNPGHDEQYF
J gene: TRBJ2-1; V gene: TRBV6-1; CDR3 protein: CVSLQRTYNEQFF
J gene: TRBJ1-5; V gene: TRBV20-1; CDR3 protein: CSAILTGGLQGNEPQHF
J gene: TRBJ2-1; V gene: TRBV29-1; CDR3 protein: CSVDGTNGYNEQFF
J gene: TRBJ1-5; V gene: TRBV4-1; CDR3 protein: CASSQDSGSNQPQHF
J gene: TRBJ2-3; V gene: TRBV25-1; CDR3 protein: CASSEFGPADTQYF
J gene: TRBJ2-6; V gene: TRBV4-2; CDR3 protein: CASSQEQGSGANVLTF
J gene: TRBJ2-7; V gene: TRBV25-1; CDR3 protein: CASRPTGHEQYF
J gene: TRBJ1-2; V gene: TRBV4-1; CDR3 protein: CASSQLGSTGGDYGCTF
J gene: TRBJ2-1; V gene: TRBV11-1; CDR3 protein: CASREAGVTKQFF
J gene: TRBJ2-7; V gene: TRBV6-6; CDR3 protein: CTGSPGHDEQYF
J gene: TRBJ2-5; V gene: TRBV29-1; CDR3 protein: CRIEGTVQETQYF
J gene: TRBJ2-7; V gene: TRBV6-2/TRBV6-3; CDR3 protein: CANKIAGVPVEQYF
J gene: TRBJ2-3; V gene: TRBV6-2/TRBV6-3; CDR3 protein: CASRALPGQGARNTHYF
J gene: TRBJ2-5; V gene: TRBV12-3/TRBV12-4; CDR3 protein: CATSLMDSEGTQYF
J gene: TRBJ2-2; V gene: TRBV12-3/TRBV12-4; CDR3 protein: CASSLRLMNTGELFF
J gene: TRBJ2-7; V gene: TRBV6-1; CDR3 protein: CTNRDSSYEQYF
J gene: TRBJ2-6; V gene: TRBV6-2/TRBV6-3; CDR3 protein: CASKHQTSAGANVLSF
J gene: TRBJ1-2; V gene: TRBV6-5; CDR3 protein: CASSRFSGISGYTF